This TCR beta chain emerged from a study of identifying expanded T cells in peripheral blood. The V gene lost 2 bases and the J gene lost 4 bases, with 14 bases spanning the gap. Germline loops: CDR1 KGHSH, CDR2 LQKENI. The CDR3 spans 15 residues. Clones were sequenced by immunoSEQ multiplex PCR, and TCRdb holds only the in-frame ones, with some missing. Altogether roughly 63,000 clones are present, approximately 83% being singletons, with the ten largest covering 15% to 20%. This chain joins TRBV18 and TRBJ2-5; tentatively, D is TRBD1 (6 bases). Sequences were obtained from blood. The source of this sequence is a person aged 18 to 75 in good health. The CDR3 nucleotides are TGTGCCAGCTCACCAAGTAGGGGGAAAGGAGAGACCCAGTACTTC. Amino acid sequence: CASSPSRGKGETQYF.